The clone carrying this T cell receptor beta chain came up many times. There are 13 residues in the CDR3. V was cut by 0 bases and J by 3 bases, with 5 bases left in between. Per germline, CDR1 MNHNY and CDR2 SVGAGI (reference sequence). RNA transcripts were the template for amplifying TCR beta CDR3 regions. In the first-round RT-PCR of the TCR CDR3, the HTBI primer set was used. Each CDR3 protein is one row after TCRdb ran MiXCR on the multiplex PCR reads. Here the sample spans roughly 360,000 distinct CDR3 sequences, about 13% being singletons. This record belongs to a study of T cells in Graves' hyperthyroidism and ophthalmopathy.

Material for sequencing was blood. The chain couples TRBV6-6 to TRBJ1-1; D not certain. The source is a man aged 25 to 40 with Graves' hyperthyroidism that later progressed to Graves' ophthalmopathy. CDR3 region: CASSYSGYTEAFF. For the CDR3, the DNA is TGTGCCAGCAGTTACTCGGGTTACACTGAAGCTTTCTTT.